This paragraph reports one T cell receptor beta chain. What it binds is unknown. Clones were sequenced by immunoSEQ multiplex PCR, and TCRdb holds only the in-frame ones, with some missing. The repertoire holds around 46,000 clones, roughly nine tenths seen once, with approximately 13% in the top ten. These data come from a study of OX40 agonist ivuxolimab in advanced cancers. The germline V and J ends were trimmed by 7 bases and 9 bases, with 13 bases remaining between them. The CDR3 is made up of 12 amino acids. Germline CDR1 is MNHNY and CDR2 is SVGAGI (reference sequence). Study-wide findings and caveats: The study did not work out the antigen specificity of the expanded peripheral T cells. The 0.1-3.0 mg/kg partial responders had among the lowest clonal expansion.

This receptor was taken from an adult with an advanced solid tumor such as melanoma, head and neck, liver or kidney cancer. Sequencing used CD4+ or CD8+ T cells sorted from blood, obtained in a trial of the OX40 agonist ivuxolimab. The rearrangement links TRBV6-6 to TRBJ2-1, with D maybe TRBD2 (6 bases). Here the CDR3 DNA reads TGTGCCAGCATCGACGGGGGAGTTGAGCAGTTCTTC. It specifies CASIDGGVEQFF.